This passage covers 30 T cell receptor beta chains from one sample sequenced in a study of blood T cell repertoires in COVID-19. Measured with immunoSEQ multiplex PCR; TCRdb has only the in-frame clones, and not every one. The sample contains over 200,000 clones, 65% to 85% of which appear only once. Sequencing was done on a sample of peripheral blood. Source of these receptors: a woman aged 25 to 39 with COVID-19, enrolled during active disease.

As regards this clone: This specimen includes other DNA sequences encoding the same CDR3. The rearrangement uses TRBV2 and TRBJ2-5; D call uncertain. Trimming took 4 bases from V and 4 from J, leaving 7 bases between them. This CDR3 has 12 amino acids. Germline V gene data show CDR1 as SNHLY and CDR2 as FYNNEI. The CDR3 DNA reads TGTGCCAGCAGTGCGAGTGGAGAGACCCAGTACTTC. Protein sequence: CASSASGETQYF.

This sequence joins TRBV19 and TRBJ2-2, with a weak D call TRBD1 (5 bases). The ends were cut back, 8 bases at V and 3 bases at J, with 13 bases in the middle. CDR1 is LNHDA, CDR2 SQIVND, per germline (reference sequence). The CDR3 length is 14 residues. CDR3 protein: CASGIRDDTGELFF. The CDR3 DNA reads TGTGCCAGTGGAATCAGGGATGACACCGGGGAGCTGTTTTTT.

The chain couples TRBV5-1 to TRBJ2-3; D possibly corresponds to TRBD1 (6 bases). Germline V CDR1 and CDR2: SGHRS, YFSETQ. CDR3 length equals 14 residues. V lost 1 base and J lost 6, with 12 bases in between. Written as DNA, the CDR3 is TGCGCCAGCAGCTTGTACAGGGTCGGGGATACGCAGTATTTT. Its protein product is CASSLYRVGDTQYF.

This clone has more than one count but fewer than ten. The chain is built from TRBV6-5 and TRBJ2-2, with D possibly TRBD1 on 7 matching bases. The germline gives CDR1 MNHEY, CDR2 SVGAGI. V was pared by 6 bases and J by 4 bases, with 12 bases between. The CDR3 is 14 residues long. The CDR3 coding sequence is TGTGCCAGCAGACGACAGGGAGGCACCGGGGAGCTGTTTTTT. It specifies CASRRQGGTGELFF.

The chain joins TRBV19 to TRBJ1-1; 9 nucleotides line up with TRBD1. The V gene's germline CDR1 is LNHDA and CDR2 SQIVND (reference sequence). The CDR3 length is 13 residues. The trim removed 6 bases at V and 7 bases at J, leaving 6 bases unmatched. The CDR3 sequence is CASSRTGESEAFF. The CDR3 DNA reads TGTGCCAGTAGCCGGACAGGGGAAAGTGAAGCTTTCTTT.

The V and J genes are TRBV4-1 and TRBJ2-1, with 8 bases identical to TRBD2. This CDR3 spans 19 amino acids. Germline-derived CDR1 and CDR2 are MGHRA and YSYEKL. The V and J ends lost 1 base and 0 bases, in that order; junction bases with no gene match: 11. The CDR3: CASSQARMTSASSYNEQFF. DNA of the CDR3: TGCGCCAGCAGCCAAGCGAGGATGACTAGCGCTAGCTCCTACAATGAGCAGTTCTTC.

The chain employs TRBV11-2 and TRBJ2-1; TRBD2 matches at 9 bases. The germline CDR1 and CDR2 sequences are SGHAT and FQNNGV. The CDR3 runs 12 residues. The J segment lost 14 bases and the V segment lost 5 bases, leaving 7 bases of the junction unmatched. Written as DNA, the CDR3 is TGTGCCAGCAGCCGGGCGGGGGGGCGAGAGTTCTTC. As protein: CASSRAGGREFF.

Only one count was recorded for this clone. The chain is built from TRBV28 and TRBJ2-1, with TRBD2 matching 13 bases. V dropped 7 bases and J dropped 9; count of bases not matched to a gene: 6. This CDR3 is 14 amino acids long. From germline, CDR1 is MDHEN and CDR2 SYDVKM. The CDR3 here is CASTPWTSGGEQFF. The DNA of the CDR3 is TGTGCCAGCACTCCGTGGACTAGCGGGGGTGAGCAGTTCTTC.

This chain uses TRBV9 with TRBJ1-2; perhaps TRBD1 as D (6 bases). Germline V gene data show CDR1 as SGDLS and CDR2 as YYNGEE. The V gene lost 7 bases and the J gene lost 8 bases, with 12 bases spanning the gap. The CDR3 covers 11 residues. This CDR3 is CASVRGKGYTF. CDR3 DNA sequence: TGTGCCAGCGTTAGGGGGAAGGGCTACACCTTC.

This clone showed up just once. The chain links TRBV18 to TRBJ2-5; no definite D call. The CDR3 has 13 amino acids. Germline values: CDR1 KGHSH, CDR2 LQKENI. The germline V and J ends were trimmed by 4 bases and 5 bases, with 11 bases remaining between them. CDR3 in DNA: TGTGCCAGCTCACGCCTAAAACAGGAGACCCAGTACTTC. This encodes CASSRLKQETQYF.

This chain uses TRBV3-1 (or the pseudogene TRBV3-2) with TRBJ2-7; 8 nucleotides match TRBD1. Germline-derived CDR1 and CDR2 are LGHDT and YNNKEL (reference sequence). The J segment lost 2 bases and the V segment lost 6 bases, leaving 9 bases of the junction unmatched. The CDR3 is 15 residues long. The CDR3 protein is CASSHRDRYPYEQYF. CDR3 DNA: TGTGCCAGCAGTCACCGGGACAGGTACCCCTACGAGCAGTACTTC.

The chain employs TRBV5-4 and TRBJ2-3, with 8 bases fitting TRBD2. The CDR3 has 16 residues. Germline CDR1 reads SGHNT; CDR2 reads YYREEE (reference sequence). The V segment lost 1 base and the J segment 2 bases; nucleotides outside the gene matches: 6. The CDR3 loop is CASSLKVAGSTDTQYF. As DNA, the CDR3 is TGTGCCAGCAGCTTGAAGGTAGCGGGATCCACAGATACGCAGTATTTT.

The genes are TRBV6-2 or TRBV6-3 and TRBJ1-5; D is ambiguous. The germline CDR1 and CDR2 sequences are MNHEY and SVGEGT. CDR3 size: 13 residues. V lost 1 base and J lost 4, with 5 bases in between. The CDR3 region is CASSYFGNQPQHF. Here the CDR3 DNA reads TGTGCCAGCAGTTACTTCGGTAATCAGCCCCAGCATTTT.

The gene calls are TRBV5-6 and TRBJ2-4; 8 bases map to TRBD1. Germline V gives CDR1 SGHDT, CDR2 YYEEEE. This CDR3 has 16 amino acids. V trimming: 5 bases; J trimming: 1 base; junction bases outside the gene matches: 8. The CDR3 spells CASSNYRDRAKNIQYF. Written as DNA, the CDR3 is TGTGCCAGCAGTAACTACCGGGACAGGGCCAAAAACATTCAGTACTTC.

The chain is built from TRBV3-1 (or the pseudogene TRBV3-2) and TRBJ2-3, with unresolved D. V was cut by 0 bases and J by 2 bases, with 6 bases left in between. Germline lookup yields CDR1 LGHDT and CDR2 YNNKEL (reference sequence). CDR3 size: 14 residues. The DNA for the CDR3 is TGTGCCAGCAGCCAAGACCCCTTCACAGATACGCAGTATTTT. Translation gives CASSQDPFTDTQYF.

This chain uses TRBV5-1 with TRBJ2-6; D gene ambiguous. Germline-derived CDR1 and CDR2 are SGHRS and YFSETQ. CDR3 length: 15 amino acids. Between the trimmed V and J ends, which lost 0 bases and 0 bases, there was a span of 4 bases. Written as DNA, the CDR3 is TGCGCCAGCAGCTTGGAGCTCTCTGGGGCCAACGTCCTGACTTTC. Amino acids: CASSLELSGANVLTF.

This sequence joins TRBV27 and TRBJ2-7, with unresolved D. The CDR3 is made up of 12 amino acids. The V and J ends lost 3 bases and 1 base respectively, with 4 bases between them. Germline V gene data show CDR1 as MNHEY and CDR2 as SMNVEV (reference sequence). The chain's CDR3 is CASSFPSYEQYF. As DNA, the CDR3 is TGTGCCAGCAGTTTCCCTTCCTACGAGCAGTACTTC.

The genes are TRBV7-3 and TRBJ2-3, with 14 bases lining up with TRBD2. Germline V CDR1 and CDR2: SGHTA, FQGTGA. V was pared by 5 bases and J by 7 bases, with 8 bases of the junction left unmatched. The CDR3 runs 16 residues. This CDR3 is CASSPGLAGGSYTQYF. The CDR3 region has the DNA TGTGCCAGCAGCCCAGGACTAGCGGGAGGCTCCTATACGCAGTATTTT.

The chain couples TRBV12-3 or TRBV12-4 to TRBJ1-2; 7 bases line up with TRBD1. The CDR3 has 12 amino acids. V lost 7 bases to trimming and J lost 8 bases; unmatched junction nucleotides: 7. This CDR3 is CASTITGAGYTF. For the CDR3, the DNA is TGTGCCAGCACCATCACAGGGGCAGGCTACACCTTC.

The chain carries TRBV29-1 and TRBJ2-7; TRBD2 matches at 11 bases. V lost 6 bases, J lost 5 bases, and 6 bases stayed unmatched. The CDR3 has 13 residues. Germline V gene data show CDR1 as SQVTM and CDR2 as ANQGSEA. The CDR3 loop is CSVMPSGRNEQYF. The CDR3 coding sequence is TGCAGCGTCATGCCTAGCGGGAGGAACGAGCAGTACTTC.

This clone has more than one count but fewer than ten. The chain employs TRBV27 and TRBJ2-3, with 8 positions matching TRBD2. Germline V gene data show CDR1 as MNHEY and CDR2 as SMNVEV (reference sequence). Trimming cost V 1 base and J 4 bases; bases outside gene matches: 7. The length of the CDR3 is 16 residues. CDR3 nucleotides: TGTGCCAGCAGTTTATTCGGCGGGGGGACGGCAGATACGCAGTATTTT. Its translation is CASSLFGGGTADTQYF.

V and J are TRBV9 and TRBJ2-3; 7 bases line up with TRBD1. The V gene end was trimmed by 3 bases and the J gene end by 3 bases; junction bases not matched to a gene: 7. This CDR3 contains 15 residues. Germline V gene lookup returns CDR1 SGDLS and CDR2 YYNGEE. The CDR3 spells CASSAVPGQTDTQYF. CDR3 in DNA: TGTGCCAGCAGCGCGGTACCGGGACAGACAGATACGCAGTATTTT.

The chain combines TRBV19 with TRBJ1-6, with D maybe TRBD1 (5 bases). Per the germline V gene, CDR1 is LNHDA and CDR2 is SQIVND (reference sequence). Trimming removed 7 bases from V and 3 bases from J, with 16 bases in between. The CDR3 runs to 16 residues. The CDR3 protein is CASTDSTGLYNSPLHF. The CDR3 nucleotides are TGTGCCAGTACCGACAGTACGGGACTCTATAATTCACCCCTCCACTTT.

The chain has TRBV9 and TRBJ1-5, with D perhaps TRBD1 (6 bases). This CDR3 is built from 15 residues. V gave up 5 bases and J gave up 4 bases, with 16 bases separating them. In germline, CDR1 is SGDLS, CDR2 YYNGEE. The CDR3 sequence: CASSDGTPGNQPQHF. The DNA for the CDR3 is TGTGCCAGCAGTGATGGGACACCTGGGAATCAGCCCCAGCATTTT.

The CDR3 nucleotides read TGTGCCAGCAGCCAAGAATTTAAAAAGGGGGTCTTCTCCTACGAGCAGTACTTC. This encodes CASSQEFKKGVFSYEQYF. The chain uses TRBV3-1 (or the pseudogene TRBV3-2) and TRBJ2-7, with D possibly matching TRBD1 (6 bases). CDR1 is LGHDT and CDR2 is YNNKEL in the germline V gene (reference sequence). The V end lost 0 bases, the J end lost 0 bases, and 18 bases lay between the germline ends. This CDR3 comprises 18 residues.

V usage is TRBV7-2 and J usage is TRBJ2-2; D unclear. Germline V CDR1 and CDR2: SGHTA, FQGNSA. This CDR3 contains 16 residues. The V gene lost 0 bases and the J gene lost 2 bases, with 10 bases spanning the gap. For the CDR3, the DNA is TGTGCCAGCAGCTTAGCCCCAGTTGTTAACACCGGGGAGCTGTTTTTT. Its translation is CASSLAPVVNTGELFF.

V usage is TRBV6-4 and J usage is TRBJ2-3; 7 bases fit TRBD2. The length of the CDR3 is 14 residues. V lost 3 bases to trimming and J lost 6 bases; unmatched junction nucleotides: 6. Germline CDR1 is MRHNA and CDR2 is SNTAGT. In DNA, the CDR3 is TGTGCCAGCAGTGAGGAACGGGAGGCCGATACGCAGTATTTT. Its protein product is CASSEEREADTQYF.

V is TRBV5-1 and J is TRBJ2-7; the match to TRBD2 covers 10 bases. Germline V gives CDR1 SGHRS, CDR2 YFSETQ. Trimming at V came to 0 bases and at J to 5 bases, leaving 5 bases not matched to a gene. The CDR3 is made up of 15 amino acids. The CDR3 loop reads CASSLGLAGVDEQYF. CDR3 in DNA: TGCGCCAGCAGCTTGGGTCTAGCGGGAGTGGACGAGCAGTACTTC. Together with reference TRBV5-1 and TRBJ2-7, the CDR3 gives the full variable domain: KAGVTQTPRYLIKTRGQQVTLSCSPISGHRSVSWYQQTPGQGLQFLFEYFSETQRNKGNFPGRFSGRQFSNSRSEMNVSTLELGDSALYLCASSLGLAGVDEQYFGPGTRLTVT.

The chain employs TRBV15 and TRBJ1-5, with D perhaps matching TRBD1 (6 bases). CDR1 and CDR2 from the germline V gene are LNHNV and YYDKDF (reference sequence). The CDR3 consists of 17 residues. Deletions cut 5 bases from V and 1 base from J, with 18 bases between. The CDR3 loop reads CATSRIQGGASNQPQHF. The CDR3 DNA follows: TGTGCCACCAGCCGAATCCAAGGGGGTGCAAGCAATCAGCCCCAGCATTTT. The full variable domain, rest sourced from reference TRBV15 and TRBJ1-5, is DAMVIQNPRYQVTQFGKPVTLSCSQTLNHNVMYWYQQKSSQAPKLLFHYYDKDFNNEADTPDNFQSRRPNTSFCFLDIRSPGLGDTAMYLCATSRIQGGASNQPQHFGDGTRLSIL.

The V and J genes are TRBV7-2 and TRBJ2-7; 8 bases are a match to TRBD2. The length of the CDR3 is 15 residues. The V and J ends lost 5 bases and 6 bases, in that order; junction bases with no gene match: 12. The germline V gene encodes CDR1 SGHTA and CDR2 FQGNSA. The CDR3 spells CASSPQLAAEGEQYF. DNA for the CDR3: TGTGCCAGCAGCCCTCAACTAGCGGCGGAGGGCGAGCAGTACTTC.